This is a list of T cell receptor beta chains from one sample in a study of T cell clones after liver transplantation. Produced via immunoSEQ multiplex PCR; TCRdb's table is partial and in-frame only. The sample gives 85,000 to 110,000 clones, roughly 80% of which show up once; approximately 2.9% is in the top ten. The material sequenced was CD4+ T cells from blood, taken about 50 months after liver transplant. Source of these receptors: a human patient who received a liver transplant. A share of the T cells may be of graft donor origin. CDR3s leave out the opening cysteine and the closing phenylalanine or tryptophan. The order of the fields is J gene, V gene, CDR3 protein.

TRBJ2-1,TRBV27,ASSSGAYNEQF
TRBJ2-7,TRBV29-1,SVASSYEQY
TRBJ2-3,TRBV11-2,ASSPHRVSTDTQY
TRBJ2-5,TRBV18,ASSPLSAGGETQY
TRBJ2-7,TRBV7-2,ASSPQTSGPTYEQY
TRBJ2-7,TRBV7-2,ASSLSPGYEQY
TRBJ1-2,TRBV2,ASSKGGEGIWYGYT
TRBJ2-7,TRBV6-4,ASSIYEQY
TRBJ1-1,TRBV19,ASTSSGPGRMNTEAF
TRBJ1-2,TRBV27,ASSSPLFGYT
TRBJ2-2,TRBV19,ASSLPTGVNTGELF